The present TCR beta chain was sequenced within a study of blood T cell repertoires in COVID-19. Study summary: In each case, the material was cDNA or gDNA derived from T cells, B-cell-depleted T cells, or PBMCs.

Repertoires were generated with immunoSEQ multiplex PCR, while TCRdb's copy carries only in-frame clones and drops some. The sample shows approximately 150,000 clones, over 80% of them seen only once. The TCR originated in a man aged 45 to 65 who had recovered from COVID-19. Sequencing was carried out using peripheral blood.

The CDR3 DNA sequence: TGTGCCACCAGTGACTCCCTAGCGGGGGGAGGGAATGAGCAGTTCTTC. Translating it yields CATSDSLAGGGNEQFF. The gene calls are TRBV24-1 and TRBJ2-1; 11 bases are shared with TRBD2. CDR3 length: 16 amino acids. CDR1 is KGHDR and CDR2 is SFDVKD in the germline V gene. The V segment lost 4 bases and the J segment 7 bases; nucleotides outside the gene matches: 8.